This passage covers 25 T cell receptor beta chains from one sample sequenced in a study of blood T cell repertoires in COVID-19. The protocol was immunoSEQ multiplex PCR, while the TCRdb copy is restricted to in-frame clones and leaves out a portion. The table lists 200,000 to 300,000 clones, over 75% of them singletons, with 8.6% in the top ten. Sequenced sample: peripheral blood. The receptors stem from a human donor in a cohort sampled during active COVID-19.

The count of this clone is one. The rearrangement links TRBV4-1 to TRBJ2-2; D is possibly TRBD1 (5 bases). V lost 5 bases and J lost 0, with 10 bases in between. CDR1 and CDR2 from the germline V gene are MGHRA and YSYEKL. This CDR3 spans 15 amino acids. The DNA for the CDR3 is TGCGCCAGCAGCGCGACAGATACGAACACCGGGGAGCTGTTTTTT. Amino acid sequence: CASSATDTNTGELFF.

The chain employs TRBV3-1 (or the pseudogene TRBV3-2) and TRBJ2-2, with no clear D. V was clipped by 4 bases and J by 6 bases, with 12 bases between them. From germline, CDR1 is LGHDT and CDR2 YNNKEL (reference sequence). The CDR3 covers 14 residues. CDR3: CASSLTPSAGELFF. The CDR3 DNA sequence: TGTGCCAGCAGCCTCACCCCCAGTGCCGGGGAGCTGTTTTTT.

A single count supports this clone. The V gene is TRBV2, the J gene TRBJ2-7; D unclear. Germline CDR1 reads SNHLY; CDR2 reads FYNNEI. V lost 7 bases and J lost 0, with 13 bases in between. This CDR3 region has 14 residues. In nucleotides, the CDR3 is TGTGCCAGCATGGAGAGAAGGAGCTCCTACGAGCAGTACTTC. It codes for CASMERRSSYEQYF. Together with reference TRBV2 and TRBJ2-7, the CDR3 gives the full variable domain: EPEVTQTPSHQVTQMGQEVILRCVPISNHLYFYWYRQILGQKVEFLVSFYNNEISEKSEIFDDQFSVERPDGSNFTLKIRSTKLEDSAMYFCASMERRSSYEQYFGPGTRLTVT.

In DNA form, the CDR3 reads TGTGCCAGCAGTCCAGGATTCAGGGGGACCCAGTACTTC. Encoded protein: CASSPGFRGTQYF. This chain uses TRBV6-5 with TRBJ2-5; perhaps TRBD1 as D (6 bases). The length of the CDR3 is 13 residues. Germline CDR1 reads MNHEY; CDR2 reads SVGAGI. Trimming shortened V by 5 bases and J by 7 bases, and 14 bases separated the two germline ends.

V usage is TRBV6-5 and J usage is TRBJ1-1; TRBD1 might be the D (5 bases). CDR3 length: 14 residues. The germline CDR1 and CDR2 sequences are MNHEY and SVGAGI. V was trimmed by 4 bases and J by 4 bases, leaving 13 bases between them. CDR3 nucleotide sequence: TGTGCCAGCAGTTTACTGGGGGGTAGCACTGAAGCTTTCTTT. Translated: CASSLLGGSTEAFF.

This chain uses TRBV29-1 with TRBJ2-5; D possibly corresponds to TRBD2 (5 bases). From germline, CDR1 is SQVTM and CDR2 ANQGSEA. This CDR3 comprises 13 residues. V was pared by 6 bases and J by 3 bases, with 14 bases between. The CDR3 loop is CSVRSWREETQYF. The DNA for the CDR3 is TGCAGCGTGCGGTCGTGGCGGGAAGAGACCCAGTACTTC.

V gene TRBV15 combines with J gene TRBJ2-3, with 8 bases fitting TRBD1. Looked up from germline, CDR1 is LNHNV and CDR2 is YYDKDF (reference sequence). The CDR3 has 17 amino acids. The trim removed 5 bases at V and 1 base at J, leaving 11 bases unmatched. The CDR3: CATSAGYGTGGTDTQYF. The DNA for the CDR3 is TGTGCCACCAGCGCCGGATATGGGACAGGAGGCACAGATACGCAGTATTTT.

The rearrangement links TRBV27 to TRBJ1-1, with 9 positions matching TRBD1. V was pared by 2 bases and J by 4 bases, with 5 bases of the junction left unmatched. There are 15 residues in the CDR3. Germline assignment: CDR1 MNHEY and CDR2 SMNVEV (reference sequence). The chain's CDR3 is CASSLGDRVRTEAFF. CDR3 sequence (DNA): TGTGCCAGCAGTTTAGGGGACAGGGTTCGCACTGAAGCTTTCTTT.

The rearrangement joins TRBV13 to TRBJ1-5; 7 bases map to TRBD1. Germline assignment: CDR1 PRHDT and CDR2 FYEKMQ (reference sequence). The CDR3 extends over 14 amino acids. V lost 8 bases and J lost 3; bases outside the gene matches: 7. CDR3 in amino acids: CASQAGGLNQPQHF. CDR3 sequence (DNA): TGTGCCAGCCAGGCAGGGGGGCTCAATCAGCCCCAGCATTTT.

The chain joins TRBV10-2 to TRBJ2-3; 7 bases are a match to TRBD2. The CDR3 has 15 residues. The junction had 8 bases not matched to a gene; V was cut back by 6 bases and J by 2 bases. Germline loops: CDR1 WSHSY, CDR2 SAAADI. Written as DNA, the CDR3 is TGCGCCAGCAGCCGGAGCGGGGTACACACAGATACGCAGTATTTT. Encoded protein: CASSRSGVHTDTQYF.

The V gene is TRBV3-1 (or the pseudogene TRBV3-2), the J gene TRBJ1-5, with 12 bases lining up with TRBD1. The CDR3 covers 17 residues. Germline CDR1 is LGHDT and CDR2 is YNNKEL (reference sequence). J lost 5 bases, V lost 4 bases, and 9 bases had no gene match. The CDR3 is CASSRRDRGQDDQPQHF. The CDR3 coding sequence is TGTGCCAGCAGCCGAAGGGACAGGGGGCAGGATGATCAGCCCCAGCATTTT.

This chain's CDR3 is CASSAITGGWGNQPQHF. The DNA of the CDR3 is TGTGCCAGCAGCGCCATCACAGGGGGCTGGGGCAATCAGCCCCAGCATTTT. The V and J genes are TRBV7-6 and TRBJ1-5, with 9 nucleotides matching TRBD1. From germline, CDR1 is SGHVS and CDR2 FNYEAQ. V lost 5 bases to trimming and J lost 2 bases; unmatched junction nucleotides: 10. CDR3 length equals 17 residues.

This clone was seen just once. This chain links TRBV27 with TRBJ2-7, with D perhaps matching TRBD1 (7 bases). V lost 10 bases and J lost 5, with 18 bases in between. This CDR3 region has 13 residues. Germline V CDR1 and CDR2: MNHEY, SMNVEV (reference sequence). The CDR3 here is CATAGQRSNEQYF. The CDR3 nucleotides read TGTGCCACCGCGGGACAGCGGTCGAACGAGCAGTACTTC.

The CDR3 protein is CASSGGVHEQYF. The CDR3 coding sequence is TGTGCCAGCAGTGGGGGGGTCCACGAGCAGTACTTC. V is TRBV25-1 and J is TRBJ2-7; perhaps TRBD2 as D (6 bases). This CDR3 spans 12 amino acids. The germline gives CDR1 MGHDK, CDR2 SYGVNS. V dropped 4 bases and J dropped 5 bases, with 9 bases sitting between them.

The V call is TRBV7-9, the J call TRBJ2-1; 11 bases are shared with TRBD2. V was pared by 5 bases and J by 9 bases, with 15 bases of the junction left unmatched. CDR3 length: 17 residues. Germline lookup yields CDR1 SEHNR and CDR2 FQNEAQ (reference sequence). The CDR3 DNA follows: TGTGCCAGCAGCCCAAATCGAGGACTAGCGGGTTTCAGTGAGCAGTTCTTC. This translates into CASSPNRGLAGFSEQFF.

There are a few counts of this clone. Written as DNA, the CDR3 is TGTGCCAGCAGCGCACCCACGGGGGACCTCGCCGAGCAGTACTTC. Protein product: CASSAPTGDLAEQYF. The chain employs TRBV7-9 and TRBJ2-7; TRBD2 might be the D (6 bases). The V and J ends lost 5 bases and 6 bases respectively, with 20 bases between them. Germline lookup yields CDR1 SEHNR and CDR2 FQNEAQ (reference sequence). The length of the CDR3 is 15 residues.

The chain is built from TRBV7-8 and TRBJ2-7; 9 bases are shared with TRBD2. V lost 1 base and J lost 6; bases outside the gene matches: 10. From germline, CDR1 is SGHVS and CDR2 FQNEAQ. The CDR3 totals 16 residues. CDR3 sequence: CASSLGLAGTLGEQYF. CDR3 DNA: TGTGCCAGCAGCTTAGGTCTAGCGGGGACACTTGGCGAGCAGTACTTC. Full variable domain (remainder filled in from reference TRBV7-8 and TRBJ2-7): GAGVSQSPRYKVAKRGQDVALRCDPISGHVSLFWYQQALGQGPEFLTYFQNEAQLDKSGLPSDRFFAERPEGSVSTLKIQRTQQEDSAVYLCASSLGLAGTLGEQYFGPGTRLTVT.

The chain recombines TRBV29-1 with TRBJ2-5, with D possibly matching TRBD2 (6 bases). CDR1 and CDR2 (germline): SQVTM, ANQGSEA. The CDR3 extends over 11 amino acids. V was trimmed by 0 bases and J by 13 bases, leaving 12 bases between them. CDR3 amino acids: CSVEDRSGWYF. CDR3 nucleotides: TGCAGCGTTGAAGATCGCAGCGGGTGGTACTTC.

J is TRBJ2-7 and V is TRBV4-2, with a tentative D call TRBD2 (6 bases). Per germline, CDR1 LGHNA and CDR2 YNFKEQ. Trimming took 0 bases from V and 2 from J, leaving 20 bases between them. This CDR3 is built from 18 residues. This chain's CDR3 is CASSQDNGWRGPAYEQYF. The CDR3 bases are TGTGCCAGCAGCCAAGATAACGGTTGGAGGGGTCCGGCCTACGAGCAGTACTTC.

The rearrangement uses TRBV5-8 and TRBJ2-4; D remains unclear. V was pared by 4 bases and J by 7 bases, with 9 bases between. From germline, CDR1 is SGHTS and CDR2 YDEGEE. This CDR3 region has 12 residues. The CDR3 DNA follows: TGTGCCAGCAGCATCCCCCGGAACATTCAGTACTTC. Amino acid sequence: CASSIPRNIQYF.

This chain uses TRBV6-5 with TRBJ1-4, with 7 bases matching TRBD1. This CDR3 has 16 amino acids. J lost 8 bases, V lost 0 bases, and 9 bases had no gene match. Germline V lookup: CDR1 MNHEY, CDR2 SVGAGI. The CDR3 nucleotides read TGTGCCAGCAGTTACTCGGTGACAGGGTTTGGAGAAAAACTGTTTTTT. It translates to CASSYSVTGFGEKLFF.

The V and J genes are TRBV7-2 and TRBJ1-2; D possibly corresponds to TRBD1 (6 bases). The V gene lost 5 bases and the J gene lost 7 bases, with 17 bases spanning the gap. Germline V gives CDR1 SGHTA, CDR2 FQGNSA. This CDR3 is built from 14 residues. DNA of the CDR3: TGTGCCAGCAGCCCGCGACAGGTTTCGGGTGGCTACACCTTC. It encodes CASSPRQVSGGYTF. The full variable domain, in which reference TRBV7-2 and TRBJ1-2 provide the parts outside the CDR3, is GAGVSQSPSNKVTEKGKDVELRCDPISGHTALYWYRQSLGQGLEFLIYFQGNSAPDKSGLPSDRFSAERTGGSVSTLTIQRTQQEDSAVYLCASSPRQVSGGYTFGSGTRLTVV.

V gene TRBV28 combines with J gene TRBJ1-1; 7 nucleotides agree with TRBD1. In germline, CDR1 is MDHEN, CDR2 SYDVKM. The length of the CDR3 is 13 residues. Unmatched junction bases numbered 4, after V lost 6 bases and J lost 3 bases. The DNA of the CDR3 is TGTGCCAGCAGGAAACAGGGGTACACTGAAGCTTTCTTT. Protein sequence: CASRKQGYTEAFF.

This sequence joins TRBV6-2 or TRBV6-3 and TRBJ2-7, with D unclear. Trimming pared 0 bases from V and 4 bases from J, leaving 7 bases between. The CDR3 totals 13 residues. Looked up from germline, CDR1 is MNHEY and CDR2 is SVGEGT. CDR3 coding DNA: TGTGCCAGCAGTTACTCGGCAGGATACGAGCAGTACTTC. Its protein is CASSYSAGYEQYF.

The chain joins TRBV7-8 to TRBJ1-1; D gene uncertain. V lost 5 bases to trimming and J lost 0 bases, with 10 bases between them. The CDR3 contains 14 residues. Looked up from germline, CDR1 is SGHVS and CDR2 is FQNEAQ. CDR3 sequence: CASSDLKMNTEAFF. CDR3 coding DNA: TGTGCCAGCAGCGACTTAAAAATGAACACTGAAGCTTTCTTT.